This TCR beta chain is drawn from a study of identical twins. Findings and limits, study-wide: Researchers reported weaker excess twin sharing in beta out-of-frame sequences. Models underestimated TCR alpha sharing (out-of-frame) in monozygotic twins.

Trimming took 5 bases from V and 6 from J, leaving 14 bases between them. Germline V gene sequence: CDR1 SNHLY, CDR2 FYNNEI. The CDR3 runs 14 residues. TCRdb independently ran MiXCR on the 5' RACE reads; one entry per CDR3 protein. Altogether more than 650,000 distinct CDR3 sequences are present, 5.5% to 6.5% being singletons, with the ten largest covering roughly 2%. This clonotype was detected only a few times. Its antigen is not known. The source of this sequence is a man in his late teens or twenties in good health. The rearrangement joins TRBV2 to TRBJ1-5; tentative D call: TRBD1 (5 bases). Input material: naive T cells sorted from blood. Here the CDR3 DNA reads TGTGCCAGCAGTACGACGACAGCAGTTCAGCCCCAGCATTTT. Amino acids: CASSTTTAVQPQHF.